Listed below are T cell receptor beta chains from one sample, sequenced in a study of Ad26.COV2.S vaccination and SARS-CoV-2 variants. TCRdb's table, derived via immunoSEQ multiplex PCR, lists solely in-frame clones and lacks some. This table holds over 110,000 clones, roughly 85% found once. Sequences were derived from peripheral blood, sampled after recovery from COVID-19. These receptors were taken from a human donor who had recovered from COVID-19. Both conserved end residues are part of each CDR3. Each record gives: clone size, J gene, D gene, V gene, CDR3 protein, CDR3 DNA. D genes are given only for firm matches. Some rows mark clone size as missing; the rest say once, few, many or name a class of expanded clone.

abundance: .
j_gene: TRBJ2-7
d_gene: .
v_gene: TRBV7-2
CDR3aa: CASSSLPREGNTYEQYF
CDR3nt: TGTGCCAGCAGCTCCCTACCCAGGGAAGGGAACACCTACGAGCAGTACTTC

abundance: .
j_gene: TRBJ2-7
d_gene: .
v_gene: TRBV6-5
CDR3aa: CASSTKDKSREQYF
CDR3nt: TGTGCCAGCAGCACAAAGGACAAGTCCAGGGAGCAGTACTTC

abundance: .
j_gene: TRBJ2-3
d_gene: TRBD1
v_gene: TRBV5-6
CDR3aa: CASSLSGTDTDTQYF
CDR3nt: TGTGCCAGCAGCTTATCCGGGACAGACACAGATACGCAGTATTTT

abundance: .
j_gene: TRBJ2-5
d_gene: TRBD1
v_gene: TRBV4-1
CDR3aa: CASSHGQGRETQYF
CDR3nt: TGCGCCAGCAGCCACGGACAGGGAAGGGAGACCCAGTACTTC

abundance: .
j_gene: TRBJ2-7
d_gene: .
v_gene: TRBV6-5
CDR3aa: CASSYAAGSYEQYF
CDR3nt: TGTGCCAGCAGTTACGCAGCAGGCTCCTACGAGCAGTACTTC

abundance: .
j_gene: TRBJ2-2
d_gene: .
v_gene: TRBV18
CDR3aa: CASSPLTISNTGELFF
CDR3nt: TGTGCCAGCTCACCATTAACGATCAGCAACACCGGGGAGCTGTTTTTT

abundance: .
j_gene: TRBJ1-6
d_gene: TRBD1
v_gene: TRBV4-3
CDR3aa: CASSQLDRGDSPLHF
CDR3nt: TGCGCCAGCAGCCAACTGGACAGGGGGGATTCACCCCTCCACTTT

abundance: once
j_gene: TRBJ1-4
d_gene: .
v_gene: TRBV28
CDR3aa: CASSFVGLGNEKLFF
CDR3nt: TGTGCCAGCAGTTTTGTGGGTCTTGGTAATGAAAAACTGTTTTTT

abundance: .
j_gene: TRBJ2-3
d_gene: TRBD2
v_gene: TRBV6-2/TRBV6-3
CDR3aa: CASSPTGGGFQTDTQYF
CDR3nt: TGTGCCAGCAGCCCTACTGGGGGGGGATTTCAGACAGATACGCAGTATTTT

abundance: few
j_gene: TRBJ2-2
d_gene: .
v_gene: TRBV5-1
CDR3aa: CASSQGGAGELFF
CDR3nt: TGCGCCAGCAGCCAGGGTGGCGCCGGGGAGCTGTTTTTT

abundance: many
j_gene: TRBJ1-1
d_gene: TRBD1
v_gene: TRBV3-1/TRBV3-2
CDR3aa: CASSQYAGGTGVLNTEAFF
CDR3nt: TGTGCCAGCAGCCAATACGCGGGAGGGACAGGAGTACTGAACACTGAAGCTTTCTTT

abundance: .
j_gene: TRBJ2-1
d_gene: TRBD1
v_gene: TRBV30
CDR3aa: CAWSARTGNEQFF
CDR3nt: TGTGCCTGGAGTGCACGGACAGGGAATGAGCAGTTCTTC

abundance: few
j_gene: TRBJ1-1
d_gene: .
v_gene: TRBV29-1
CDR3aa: CSVLGRSEAFF
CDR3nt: TGCAGCGTCCTTGGACGGTCTGAAGCTTTCTTT

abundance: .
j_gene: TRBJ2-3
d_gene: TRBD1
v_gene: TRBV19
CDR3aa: CASRQGAGTDTQYF
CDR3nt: TGTGCCAGTAGACAGGGGGCTGGAACAGATACGCAGTATTTT

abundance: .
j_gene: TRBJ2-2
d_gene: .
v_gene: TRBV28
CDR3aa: CASSLSGTGELFF
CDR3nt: TGTGCCAGCAGTTTATCCGGCACCGGGGAGCTGTTTTTT

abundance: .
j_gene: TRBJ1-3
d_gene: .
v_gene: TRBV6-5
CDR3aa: CASRSRGNTIYF
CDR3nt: TGTGCCAGCAGGTCCCGAGGAAACACCATATATTTT

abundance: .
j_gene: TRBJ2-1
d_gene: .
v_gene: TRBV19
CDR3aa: CASSSRSTYNEQFF
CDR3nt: TGTGCCAGTAGTTCGCGTTCTACCTACAATGAGCAGTTCTTC

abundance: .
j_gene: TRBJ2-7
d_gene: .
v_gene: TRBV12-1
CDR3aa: CASSSGRQGDNEQYF
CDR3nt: TGTGCCAGCAGCTCGGGAAGACAGGGGGATAACGAGCAGTACTTC

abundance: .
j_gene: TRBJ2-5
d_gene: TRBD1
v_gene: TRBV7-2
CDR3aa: CASSLTGEAQYF
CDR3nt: TGTGCCAGCAGCTTGACAGGGGAGGCCCAGTACTTC

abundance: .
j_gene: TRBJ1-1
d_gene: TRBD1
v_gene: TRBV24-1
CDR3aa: CATSDNRGHEAFF
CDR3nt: TGTGCCACCAGTGACAACAGGGGGCATGAAGCTTTCTTT

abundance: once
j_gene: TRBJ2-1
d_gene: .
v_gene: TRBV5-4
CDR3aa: CASSLSRQVGSHEQFF
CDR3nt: TGTGCCAGCAGCTTGTCCCGACAGGTTGGGTCCCATGAGCAGTTCTTC

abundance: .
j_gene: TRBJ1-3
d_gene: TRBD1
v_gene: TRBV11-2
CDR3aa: CASSSGGEPGNTIYF
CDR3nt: TGTGCCAGCAGCTCAGGGGGCGAGCCTGGAAACACCATATATTTT

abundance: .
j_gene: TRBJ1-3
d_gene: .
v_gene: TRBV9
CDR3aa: CASSPQGWEISGNTIYF
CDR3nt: TGTGCCAGCAGCCCACAAGGGTGGGAGATCTCTGGAAACACCATATATTTT

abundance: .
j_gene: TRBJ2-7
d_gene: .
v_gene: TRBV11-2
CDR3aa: CASSNWGGGATYEQYF
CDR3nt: TGTGCCAGCAGCAACTGGGGTGGGGGCGCCACCTACGAGCAGTACTTC

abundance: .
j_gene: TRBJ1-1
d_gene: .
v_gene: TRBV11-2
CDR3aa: CASSLGSGNTEAFF
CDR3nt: TGTGCCAGCAGCCTAGGCTCGGGGAACACTGAAGCTTTCTTT

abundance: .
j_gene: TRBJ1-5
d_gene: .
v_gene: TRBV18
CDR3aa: CASSPGTSTQPQHF
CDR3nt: TGTGCCAGCTCACCGGGGACGTCAACGCAGCCCCAGCATTTT

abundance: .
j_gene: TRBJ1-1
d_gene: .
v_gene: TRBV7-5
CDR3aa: CARSFTGGTEAFF
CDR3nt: TGTGCCAGAAGCTTCACGGGCGGAACTGAAGCTTTCTTT

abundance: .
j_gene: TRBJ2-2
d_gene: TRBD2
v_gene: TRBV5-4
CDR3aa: CASSPGSGVNTGELFF
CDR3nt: TGTGCCAGCAGCCCCGGTAGCGGGGTGAACACCGGGGAGCTGTTTTTT

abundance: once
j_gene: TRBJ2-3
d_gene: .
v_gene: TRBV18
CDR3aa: CASSYSDTQYF
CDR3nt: TGTGCCAGCTCATACTCAGATACGCAGTATTTT

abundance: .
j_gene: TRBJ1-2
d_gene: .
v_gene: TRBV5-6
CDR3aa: CASSWGPGQTNYGYTF
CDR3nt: TGTGCCAGCAGCTGGGGGCCCGGACAGACTAACTATGGCTACACCTTC

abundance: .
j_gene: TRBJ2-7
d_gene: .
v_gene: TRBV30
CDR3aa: CAWSVDSREQYF
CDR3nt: TGTGCCTGGAGTGTAGACTCACGGGAGCAGTACTTC

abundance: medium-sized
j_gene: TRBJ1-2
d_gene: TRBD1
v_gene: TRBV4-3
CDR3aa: CASSPGQGVGYTF
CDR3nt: TGCGCCAGCAGCCCCGGACAGGGGGTTGGCTACACCTTC

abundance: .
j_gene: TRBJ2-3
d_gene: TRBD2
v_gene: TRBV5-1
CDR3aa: CASSIGLAGSTDTQYF
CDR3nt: TGCGCCAGCAGCATAGGACTAGCGGGTTCCACAGATACGCAGTATTTT

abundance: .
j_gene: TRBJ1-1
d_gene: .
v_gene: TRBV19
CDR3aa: CASKMKGASGPWGTEAFF
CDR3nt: TGTGCCAGTAAGATGAAGGGAGCATCGGGACCCTGGGGGACTGAAGCTTTCTTT

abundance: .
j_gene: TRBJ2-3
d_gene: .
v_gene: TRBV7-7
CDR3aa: CASSLALGSTDTQYF
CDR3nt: TGTGCTAGCAGCTTAGCCCTCGGGAGCACAGATACGCAGTATTTT

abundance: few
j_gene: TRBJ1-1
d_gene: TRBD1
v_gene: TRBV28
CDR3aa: CASGGTGEAFF
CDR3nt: TGTGCCAGCGGAGGGACAGGAGAAGCTTTCTTT

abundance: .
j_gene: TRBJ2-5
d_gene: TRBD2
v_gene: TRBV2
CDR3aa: CASSELAGIETQYF
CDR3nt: TGTGCCAGCAGTGAACTAGCGGGGATAGAGACCCAGTACTTC

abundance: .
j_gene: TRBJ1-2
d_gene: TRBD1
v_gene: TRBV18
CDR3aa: CASSPGQRGYTF
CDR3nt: TGTGCCAGCTCACCGGGACAGAGGGGCTACACCTTC

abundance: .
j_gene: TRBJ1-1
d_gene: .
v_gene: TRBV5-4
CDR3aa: CASSYMNTEAFF
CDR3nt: TGTGCCAGCAGCTACATGAACACTGAAGCTTTCTTT

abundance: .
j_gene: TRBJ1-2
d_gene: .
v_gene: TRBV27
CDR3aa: CASSLSWNSPYGYTF
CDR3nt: TGTGCCAGCAGTTTAAGTTGGAACAGCCCATATGGCTACACCTTC

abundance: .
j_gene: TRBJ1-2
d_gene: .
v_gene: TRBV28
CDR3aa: CASSPRGSPNYGYTF
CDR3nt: TGTGCCAGCAGTCCTCGGGGCAGCCCTAACTATGGCTACACCTTC

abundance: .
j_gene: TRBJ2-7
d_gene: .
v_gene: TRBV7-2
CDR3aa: CASSTQQGSGSYEQYF
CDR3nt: TGTGCCAGCAGCACCCAACAGGGATCCGGCTCCTACGAGCAGTACTTC

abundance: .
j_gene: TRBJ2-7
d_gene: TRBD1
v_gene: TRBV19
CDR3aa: CASSIDPRTGGSEQYF
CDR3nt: TGTGCCAGTAGTATAGATCCCCGGACAGGGGGCTCCGAGCAGTACTTC

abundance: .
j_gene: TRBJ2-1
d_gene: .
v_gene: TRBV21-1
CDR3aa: CATDPRDRGRKNEQFF
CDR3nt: TGTGCCACCGATCCTCGGGACAGGGGGCGAAAGAATGAGCAGTTCTTC

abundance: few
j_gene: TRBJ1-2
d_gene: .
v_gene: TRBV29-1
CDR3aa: CSVEGIYGYTF
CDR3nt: TGCAGCGTTGAAGGGATTTATGGCTACACCTTC

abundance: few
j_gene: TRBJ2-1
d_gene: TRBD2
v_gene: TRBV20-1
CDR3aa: CSASAGTTNEQFF
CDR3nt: TGCAGTGCTAGTGCCGGGACTACAAATGAGCAGTTCTTC

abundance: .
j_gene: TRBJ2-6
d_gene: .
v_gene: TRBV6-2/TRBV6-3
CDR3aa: CASSYGKLSGANVLTF
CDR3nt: TGTGCCAGCAGTTACGGGAAACTCTCTGGGGCCAACGTCCTGACTTTC

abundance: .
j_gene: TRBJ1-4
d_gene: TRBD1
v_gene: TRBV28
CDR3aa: CASSLGQGGKLFF
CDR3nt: TGTGCCAGCAGTCTAGGACAGGGGGGGAAACTGTTTTTT

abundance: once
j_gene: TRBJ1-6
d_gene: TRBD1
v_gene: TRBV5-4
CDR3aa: CASSSRTGTALAPAGPLHF
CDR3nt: TGTGCCAGCAGCTCGAGGACAGGGACCGCCCTTGCTCCCGCGGGTCCCCTCCACTTT

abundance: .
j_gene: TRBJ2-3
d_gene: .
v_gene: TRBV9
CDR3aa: CASSDPAGPRIDTQYF
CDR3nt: TGTGCCAGCAGCGACCCGGCAGGGCCGAGGATAGATACGCAGTATTTT

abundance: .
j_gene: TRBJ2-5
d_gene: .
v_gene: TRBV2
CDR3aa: CASSDRQETQYF
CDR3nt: TGTGCCAGCAGTGACAGACAAGAGACCCAGTACTTC

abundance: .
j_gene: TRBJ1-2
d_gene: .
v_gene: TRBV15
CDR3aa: CATSNRRAGYGYTF
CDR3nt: TGTGCCACCAGCAACCGGAGGGCTGGCTATGGCTACACCTTC

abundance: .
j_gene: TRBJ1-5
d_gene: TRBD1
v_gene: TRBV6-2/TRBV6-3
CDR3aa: CASSYHRGIQPQHF
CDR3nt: TGTGCCAGCAGTTACCACAGGGGCATACAGCCCCAGCATTTT

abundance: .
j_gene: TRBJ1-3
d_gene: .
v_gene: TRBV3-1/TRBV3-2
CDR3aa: CASSRGGASGNTIYF
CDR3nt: TGTGCCAGCAGCAGGGGGGGGGCCTCTGGAAACACCATATATTTT

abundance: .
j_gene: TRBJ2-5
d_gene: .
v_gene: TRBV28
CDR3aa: CASSPGGQETQYF
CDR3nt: TGTGCCAGCAGTCCCGGGGGTCAAGAGACCCAGTACTTC

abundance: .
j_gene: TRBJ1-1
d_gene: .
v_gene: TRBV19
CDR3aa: CASSIGTNTEAFF
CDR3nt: TGTGCCAGTAGTATCGGTACGAACACTGAAGCTTTCTTT

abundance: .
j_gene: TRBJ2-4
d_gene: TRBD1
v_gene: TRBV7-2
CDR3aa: CASSLAWGQGPLSIQYF
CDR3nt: TGTGCCAGCAGCTTAGCGTGGGGACAGGGGCCTCTTAGCATTCAGTACTTC

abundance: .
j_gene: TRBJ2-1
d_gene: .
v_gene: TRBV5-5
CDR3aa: CASSLGQTPNEQFF
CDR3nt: TGTGCCAGCAGCTTAGGACAGACCCCGAATGAGCAGTTCTTC